This T cell receptor beta chain comes out of a study of long-term antiretroviral therapy in people with HIV. A minimum of one pre-ART and two post-ART PBMC samples existed for each donor. About this clone: As yet, its antigen is unknown.

It was version v3.0 of the immunoSEQ assay that was run at survey level. Assay used: immunoSEQ multiplex PCR; TCRdb lists only in-frame clones, some missing. The table has tens of thousands of clones, around nine tenths seen once; the top ten hold around 4.5%. Study-wide results and caveats: HIV repertoire CDR3 lengths ranged less widely than those of controls.

The sample in question was unsorted PBMCs, obtained 5 to 5.5 years after starting antiretroviral therapy. The source of this sequence is a woman aged 35 to 49 with HIV.

CDR3 bases: TGCAGCGCTGGACTAGCGGGAGGGTACTACAATGAGCAGTTCTTC. This translates into CSAGLAGGYYNEQFF. The V and J genes are TRBV29-1 and TRBJ2-1; 15 bases are a match to TRBD2. V was pared by 7 bases and J by 3 bases, with 4 bases of the junction left unmatched. This CDR3 contains 15 residues. Per the germline V gene, CDR1 is SQVTM and CDR2 is ANQGSEA.